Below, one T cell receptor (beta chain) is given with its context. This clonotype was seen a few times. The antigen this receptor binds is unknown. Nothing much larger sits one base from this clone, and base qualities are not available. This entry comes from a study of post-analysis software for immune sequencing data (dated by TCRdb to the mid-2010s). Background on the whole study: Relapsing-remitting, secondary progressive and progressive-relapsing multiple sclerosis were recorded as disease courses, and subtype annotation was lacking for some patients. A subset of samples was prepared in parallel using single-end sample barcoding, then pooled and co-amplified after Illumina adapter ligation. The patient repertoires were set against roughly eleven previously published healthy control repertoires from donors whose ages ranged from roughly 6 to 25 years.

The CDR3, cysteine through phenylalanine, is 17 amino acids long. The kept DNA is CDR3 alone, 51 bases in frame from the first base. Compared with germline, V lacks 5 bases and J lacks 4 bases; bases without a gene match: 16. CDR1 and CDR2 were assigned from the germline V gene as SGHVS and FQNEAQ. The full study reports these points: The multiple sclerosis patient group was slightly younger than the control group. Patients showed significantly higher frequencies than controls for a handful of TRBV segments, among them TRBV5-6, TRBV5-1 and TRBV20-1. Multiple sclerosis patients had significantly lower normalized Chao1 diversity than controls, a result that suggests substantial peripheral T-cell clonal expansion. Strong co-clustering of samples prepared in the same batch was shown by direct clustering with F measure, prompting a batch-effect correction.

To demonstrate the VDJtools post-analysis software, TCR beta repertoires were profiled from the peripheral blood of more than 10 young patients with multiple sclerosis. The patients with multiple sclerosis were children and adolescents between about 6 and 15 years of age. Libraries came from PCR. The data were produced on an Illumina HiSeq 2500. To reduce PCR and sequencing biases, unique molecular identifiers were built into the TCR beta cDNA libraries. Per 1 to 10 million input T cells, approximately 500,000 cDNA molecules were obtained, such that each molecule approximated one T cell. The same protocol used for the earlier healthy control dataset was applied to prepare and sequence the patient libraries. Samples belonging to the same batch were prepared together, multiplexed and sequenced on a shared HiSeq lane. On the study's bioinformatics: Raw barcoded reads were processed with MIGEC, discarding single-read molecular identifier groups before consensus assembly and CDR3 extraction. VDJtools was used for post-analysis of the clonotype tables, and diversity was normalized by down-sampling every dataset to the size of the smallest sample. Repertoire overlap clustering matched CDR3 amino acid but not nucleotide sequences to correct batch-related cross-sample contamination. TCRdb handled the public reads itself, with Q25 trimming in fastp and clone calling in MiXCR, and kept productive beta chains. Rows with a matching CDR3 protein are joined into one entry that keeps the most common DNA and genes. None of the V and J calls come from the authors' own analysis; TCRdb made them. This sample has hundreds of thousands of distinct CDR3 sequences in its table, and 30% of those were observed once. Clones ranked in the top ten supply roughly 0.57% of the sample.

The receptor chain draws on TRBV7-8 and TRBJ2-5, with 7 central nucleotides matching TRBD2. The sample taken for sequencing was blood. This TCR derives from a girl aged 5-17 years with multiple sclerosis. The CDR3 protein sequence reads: CASSARREGRLGETQYF. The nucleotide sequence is TGTGCCAGCAGCGCACGGAGGGAGGGGAGGCTAGGAGAGACCCAGTACTTC.